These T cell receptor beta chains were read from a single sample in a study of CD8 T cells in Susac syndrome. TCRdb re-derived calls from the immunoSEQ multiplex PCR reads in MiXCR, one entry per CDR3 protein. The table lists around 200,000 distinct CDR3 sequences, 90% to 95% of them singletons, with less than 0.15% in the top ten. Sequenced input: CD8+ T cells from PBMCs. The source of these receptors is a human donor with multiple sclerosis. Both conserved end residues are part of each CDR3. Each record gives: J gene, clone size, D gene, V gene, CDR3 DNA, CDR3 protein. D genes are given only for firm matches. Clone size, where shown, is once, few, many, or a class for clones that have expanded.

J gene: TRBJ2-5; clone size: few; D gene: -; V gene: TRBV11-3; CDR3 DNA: TGTGCCAGCAGCTTAGCTGTTGGAGAGACCCAGTACTTC; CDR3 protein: CASSLAVGETQYF
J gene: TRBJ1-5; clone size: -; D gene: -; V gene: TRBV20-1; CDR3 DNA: TGCAGTGCTCGATCCCATTCTGAGGTTGGGGATCAGCCCCAGCATTTT; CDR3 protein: CSARSHSEVGDQPQHF
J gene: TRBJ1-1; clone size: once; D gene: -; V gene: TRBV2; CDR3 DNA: TGTGCCAGCAGAGTGGGGAGTGAAGCTTTCTTT; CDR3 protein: CASRVGSEAFF
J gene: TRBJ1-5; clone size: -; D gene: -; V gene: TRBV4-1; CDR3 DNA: TGCGCCAGCAGCCGTTCGGGGGCCAATCAGCCCCAGCATTTT; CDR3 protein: CASSRSGANQPQHF
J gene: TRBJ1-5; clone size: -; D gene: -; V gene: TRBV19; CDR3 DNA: TGTGCCAGTACCTCTGGACAGCAATATAGCAATCAGCCCCAGCATTTT; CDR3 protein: CASTSGQQYSNQPQHF
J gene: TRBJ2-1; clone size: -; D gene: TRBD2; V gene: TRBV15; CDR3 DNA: TGTGCCACCAGCAGACTCGGGCGGGAGGGCACCAGTGAGCAGTTCTTC; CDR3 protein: CATSRLGREGTSEQFF
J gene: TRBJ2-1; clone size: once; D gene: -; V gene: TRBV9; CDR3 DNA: TGTGCCAGCAGCGTCGAGGGGGGGAATGAGCAGTTCTTC; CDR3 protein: CASSVEGGNEQFF
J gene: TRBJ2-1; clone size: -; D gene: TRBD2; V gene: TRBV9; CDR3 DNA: TGTGCCAGCAGCCCTAGTTCTAGCGGGGGGGCGTCCTACAATGAGCAGTTCTTC; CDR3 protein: CASSPSSSGGASYNEQFF
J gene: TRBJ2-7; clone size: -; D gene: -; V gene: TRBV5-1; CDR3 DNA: TGCGCCAGCAGCTTCAGGGGCCTACCATACTACGAGCAGTACTTC; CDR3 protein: CASSFRGLPYYEQYF
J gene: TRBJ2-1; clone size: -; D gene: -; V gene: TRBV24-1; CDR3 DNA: TGTGCCACTGAGACGGCGAGCTCCTACAATGAGCAGTTCTTC; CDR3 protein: CATETASSYNEQFF
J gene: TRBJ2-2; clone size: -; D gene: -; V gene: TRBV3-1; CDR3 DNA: TGTGCCAGCAGGCCCGAGGAGGCCTTATCCGGGGAGCTGTTTTTT; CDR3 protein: CASRPEEALSGELFF
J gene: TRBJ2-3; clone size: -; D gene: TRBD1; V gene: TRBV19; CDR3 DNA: TGTGCCAGTAACCAGGGGGACCAAATTTTCACAGATACGCAGTATTTT; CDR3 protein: CASNQGDQIFTDTQYF
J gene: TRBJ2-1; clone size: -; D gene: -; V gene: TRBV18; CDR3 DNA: TGTGCCAGCTCACCAACGACAGAGGAGCAGTTCTTC; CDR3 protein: CASSPTTEEQFF
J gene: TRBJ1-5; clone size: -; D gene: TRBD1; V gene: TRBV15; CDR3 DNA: TGTGCCACCAGCAGCGGCAGGGGGAGTAGTCAGCCCCAGCATTTT; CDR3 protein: CATSSGRGSSQPQHF
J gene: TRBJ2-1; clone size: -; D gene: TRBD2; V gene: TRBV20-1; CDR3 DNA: TGCAGTGCTAGACTAGCGGGATTCTATGAGCAGTTCTTC; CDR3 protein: CSARLAGFYEQFF
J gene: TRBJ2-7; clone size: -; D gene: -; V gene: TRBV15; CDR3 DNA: TGTGCCACCAGCAGCAGTGGGTACGAGCAGTACTTC; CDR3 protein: CATSSSGYEQYF
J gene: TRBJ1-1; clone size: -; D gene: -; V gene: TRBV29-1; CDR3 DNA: TGCAGCGCTCATGCGAGGGGGGGTAAACCGAACACTGAAGCTTTCTTT; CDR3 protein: CSAHARGGKPNTEAFF
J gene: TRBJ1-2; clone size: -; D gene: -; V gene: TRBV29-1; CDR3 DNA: TGCAGCGTTCTCAACGCAGGGTTGGCCTCCTACACCTTC; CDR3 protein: CSVLNAGLASYTF
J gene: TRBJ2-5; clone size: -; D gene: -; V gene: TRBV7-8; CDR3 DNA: TGTGCCAGCAGCTCCTCGGGGGTGGGACAGACCCAGTACTTC; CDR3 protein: CASSSSGVGQTQYF
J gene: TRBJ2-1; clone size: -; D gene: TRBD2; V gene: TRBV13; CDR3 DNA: TGTGCCAGCAGCCCCCTCGGGCTAGCGGGAAGGACTGAGCAGTTCTTC; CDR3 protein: CASSPLGLAGRTEQFF
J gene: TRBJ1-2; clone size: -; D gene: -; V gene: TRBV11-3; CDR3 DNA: TGTGCCAGCAGCTTAGTGGCAGGTGGGGCCTCCGGCTACACCTTC; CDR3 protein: CASSLVAGGASGYTF
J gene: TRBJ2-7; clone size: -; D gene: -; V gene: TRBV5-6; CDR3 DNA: TGTGCCAGCAGCCGCTCACCTAGCCTGCAGCAGTACTTC; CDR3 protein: CASSRSPSLQQYF
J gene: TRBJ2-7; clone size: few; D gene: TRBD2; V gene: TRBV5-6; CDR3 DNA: TGTGCCAGCAGCTTGGGAGCGGGAGCTTACGAGCAGTACTTC; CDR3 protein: CASSLGAGAYEQYF
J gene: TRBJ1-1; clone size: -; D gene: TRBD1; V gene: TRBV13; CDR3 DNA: TGTGCCAGCACCCCGCGTCCGACAGGGGACACTGAAGCTTTCTTT; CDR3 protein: CASTPRPTGDTEAFF
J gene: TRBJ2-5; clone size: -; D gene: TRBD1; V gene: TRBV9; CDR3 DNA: TGTGCCAGCAGCGTAGAAGGGGGCCCTACTCAAGAGACCCAGTACTTC; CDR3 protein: CASSVEGGPTQETQYF
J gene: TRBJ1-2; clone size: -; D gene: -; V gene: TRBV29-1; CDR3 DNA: TGCAGCGTTGCGGCCCCCGAAGGCTACACCTTC; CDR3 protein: CSVAAPEGYTF
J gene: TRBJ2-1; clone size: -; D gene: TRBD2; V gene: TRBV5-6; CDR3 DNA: TGTGCCAGCAGCTTTTGGCTAGCGGGAGTACCGTCCAATGAGCAGTTCTTC; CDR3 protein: CASSFWLAGVPSNEQFF
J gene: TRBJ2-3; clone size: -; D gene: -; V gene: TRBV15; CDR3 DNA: TGTGCCACCTCTCCCCCAATGAGGGATACGCAGTATTTT; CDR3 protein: CATSPPMRDTQYF
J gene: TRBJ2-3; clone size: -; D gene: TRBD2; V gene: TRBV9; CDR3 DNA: TGTGCCAGCAGCGAGGGTAGCGGGGGACTTGGAGATACGCAGTATTTT; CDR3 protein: CASSEGSGGLGDTQYF
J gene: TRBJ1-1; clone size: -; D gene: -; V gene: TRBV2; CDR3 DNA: TGTGCCATCAACCACAGGGAGGGGGAAGCTTTCTTT; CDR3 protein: CAINHREGEAFF
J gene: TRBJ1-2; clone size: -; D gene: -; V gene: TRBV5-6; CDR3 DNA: TGTGCCAGCAGCCCTTACACCCTCTATGGCTACACCTTC; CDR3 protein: CASSPYTLYGYTF
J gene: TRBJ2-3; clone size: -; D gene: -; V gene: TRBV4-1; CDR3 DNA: TGCGCCAGCAGTAGGACAGTACAGGGTTCCACAGATACGCAGTATTTT; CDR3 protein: CASSRTVQGSTDTQYF
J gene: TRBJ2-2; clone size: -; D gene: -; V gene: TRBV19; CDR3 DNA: TGTGCCAGTCTGGAGACAGGGAACACCGGGGAGCTGTTTTTT; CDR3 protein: CASLETGNTGELFF
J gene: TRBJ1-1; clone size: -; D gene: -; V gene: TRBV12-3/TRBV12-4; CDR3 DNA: TGTGCCAGCAGCCCGGGACGGTTGAACACTGAAGCTTTCTTT; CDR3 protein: CASSPGRLNTEAFF
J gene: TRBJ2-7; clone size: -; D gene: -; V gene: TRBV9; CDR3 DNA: TGTGCCAGCAGCCCGTGGGGACGGGGGCCCTACGAGCAGTACTTC; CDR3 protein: CASSPWGRGPYEQYF